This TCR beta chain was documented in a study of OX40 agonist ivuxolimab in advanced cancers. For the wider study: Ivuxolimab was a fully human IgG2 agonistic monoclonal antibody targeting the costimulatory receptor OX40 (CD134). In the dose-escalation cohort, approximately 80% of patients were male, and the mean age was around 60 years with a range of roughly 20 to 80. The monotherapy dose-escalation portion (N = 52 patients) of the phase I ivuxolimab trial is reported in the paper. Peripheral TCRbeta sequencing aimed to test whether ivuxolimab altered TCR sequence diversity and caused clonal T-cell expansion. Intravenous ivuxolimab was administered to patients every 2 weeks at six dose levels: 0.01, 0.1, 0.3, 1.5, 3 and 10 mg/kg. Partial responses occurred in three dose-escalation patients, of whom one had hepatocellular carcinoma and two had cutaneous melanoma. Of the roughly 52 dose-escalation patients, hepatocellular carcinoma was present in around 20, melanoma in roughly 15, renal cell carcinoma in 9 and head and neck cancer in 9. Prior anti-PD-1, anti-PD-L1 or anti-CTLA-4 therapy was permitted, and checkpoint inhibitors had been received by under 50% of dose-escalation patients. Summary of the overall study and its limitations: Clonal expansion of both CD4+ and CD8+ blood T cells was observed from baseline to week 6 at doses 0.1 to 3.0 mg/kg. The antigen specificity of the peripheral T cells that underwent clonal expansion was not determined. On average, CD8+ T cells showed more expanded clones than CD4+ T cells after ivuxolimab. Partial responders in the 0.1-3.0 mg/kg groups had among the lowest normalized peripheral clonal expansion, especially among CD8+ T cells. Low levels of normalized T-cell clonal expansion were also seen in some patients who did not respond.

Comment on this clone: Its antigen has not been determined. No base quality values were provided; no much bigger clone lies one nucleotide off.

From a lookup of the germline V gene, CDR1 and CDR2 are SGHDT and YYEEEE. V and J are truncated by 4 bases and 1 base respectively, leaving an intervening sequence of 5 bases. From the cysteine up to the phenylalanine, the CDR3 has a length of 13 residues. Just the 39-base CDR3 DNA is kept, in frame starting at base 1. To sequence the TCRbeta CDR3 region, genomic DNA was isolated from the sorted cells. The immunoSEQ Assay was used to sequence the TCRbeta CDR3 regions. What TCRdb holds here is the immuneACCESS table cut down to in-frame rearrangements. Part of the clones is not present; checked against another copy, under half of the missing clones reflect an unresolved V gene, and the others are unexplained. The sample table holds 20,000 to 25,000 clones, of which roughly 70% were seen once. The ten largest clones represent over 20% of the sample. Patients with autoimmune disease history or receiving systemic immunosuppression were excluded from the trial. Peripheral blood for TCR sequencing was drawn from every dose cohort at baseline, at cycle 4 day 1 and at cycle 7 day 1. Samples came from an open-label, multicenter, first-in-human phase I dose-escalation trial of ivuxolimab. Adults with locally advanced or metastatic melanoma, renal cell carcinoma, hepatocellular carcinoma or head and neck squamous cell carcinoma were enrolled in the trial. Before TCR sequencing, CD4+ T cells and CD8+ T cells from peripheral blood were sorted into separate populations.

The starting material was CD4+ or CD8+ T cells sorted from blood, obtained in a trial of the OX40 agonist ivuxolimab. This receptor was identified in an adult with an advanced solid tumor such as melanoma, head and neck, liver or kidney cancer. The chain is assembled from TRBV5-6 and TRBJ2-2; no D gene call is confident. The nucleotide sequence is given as TGTGCCAGCAGCCCCGAGAACACCGGGGAGCTGTTTTTT. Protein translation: CASSPENTGELFF.